Listed below are T cell receptor beta chains from one sample, sequenced in a study of blood T cell repertoires in COVID-19. Sequenced by immunoSEQ multiplex PCR; TCRdb stores in-frame clones only, minus some. The sample contains roughly 400,000 clones, roughly 90% of which appear only once. Sequenced input: PBMCs or T cells enriched from blood (not recorded which). The receptors come from a woman in her forties who had been exposed to COVID-19. Both conserved end residues are part of each CDR3. D genes are given only for firm matches. The size entry is marked missing in some rows and otherwise reads once, few, many or a size class.

>-|TRBJ2-6|-|TRBV19
TGTGCCAGCATCGCGGGGGCGGGGGCCAACGTCCTGACTTTC
CASIAGAGANVLTF
>-|TRBJ2-2|-|TRBV27
TGTGCCAGCAGTTTCACCGGGGGGGAGCTGTTTTTT
CASSFTGGELFF
>-|TRBJ1-1|-|TRBV7-2
TGTGCCAGCAGCTTGGGGGGGTGGAACACTGAAGCTTTCTTT
CASSLGGWNTEAFF
>-|TRBJ2-1|TRBD2|TRBV5-1
TGCGCCAGTGAGCGGGAGGTTGGCGATGAGCAGTTCTTC
CASEREVGDEQFF
>-|TRBJ2-3|TRBD2|TRBV7-3
TGTGCCAGCAGCTTAATGGTAGCGGGGGGCACAGATACGCAGTATTTT
CASSLMVAGGTDTQYF
>-|TRBJ1-6|TRBD1|TRBV9
TGTGCCAGCAGCGCCAGGACAGGTTCTAATTCACCCCTCCACTTT
CASSARTGSNSPLHF
>many|TRBJ2-5|TRBD2|TRBV7-2
TGTGCCAGCAGCCCGGGGGGGGCAGGACAAGAGACCCAGTACTTC
CASSPGGAGQETQYF
>-|TRBJ1-4|-|TRBV3-1/TRBV3-2
TGTGCCAGCAGCCAAGACCCTCCGGGCAGGGCTGCAACTAATGAAAAACTGTTTTTT
CASSQDPPGRAATNEKLFF
>-|TRBJ2-7|TRBD1|TRBV10-2
TGCGCCAGCCGGGGACAGGGTCTCTCCTACGAGCAGTACTTC
CASRGQGLSYEQYF
>-|TRBJ2-1|-|TRBV7-2
TGTGCCAGCAGCTTACGAGGCAGGGGCGGTCAAAATGAGCAGTTCTTC
CASSLRGRGGQNEQFF
>-|TRBJ2-1|-|TRBV5-6
TGTGCCAGCAGCTTGGTCCGTGGTGCTACCGAGCAGTTCTTC
CASSLVRGATEQFF
>-|TRBJ2-5|TRBD2|TRBV11-3
TGTGCCAGCAGCTTAGATCCTAGCGGGACTGAGACCCAGTACTTC
CASSLDPSGTETQYF
>-|TRBJ2-3|-|TRBV5-1
TGCGCCAGCAGCTACAGAACCCGTGACGCAGATACGCAGTATTTT
CASSYRTRDADTQYF
>-|TRBJ2-3|-|TRBV19
TGTGCCAGTAGTATAGGGAGGGGCCGGGGAGATACGCAGTATTTT
CASSIGRGRGDTQYF
>-|TRBJ2-7|-|TRBV7-9
TGTGCCAGCGCTGCGGGGTTGGGGGAGCAGTACTTC
CASAAGLGEQYF
>-|TRBJ2-1|-|TRBV21-1
TGTGCCAGCAGCAAAAAGGGGACTAGCGGGAATTATGAGCAGTTCTTC
CASSKKGTSGNYEQFF
>-|TRBJ1-4|-|TRBV27
TGTGCCAGCAGTCCCTGGGCAGGGGAGACCCGAAAACTGTTTTTT
CASSPWAGETRKLFF
>-|TRBJ2-1|-|TRBV20-1
TGCAGTGCTAGTAGCACTAGAAGCTCCTACAATGAGCAGTTCTTC
CSASSTRSSYNEQFF
>once|TRBJ1-1|-|TRBV19
TGTGCCACAACCAGGCCGACAATGATGAACACTGAAGCTTTCTTT
CATTRPTMMNTEAFF
>-|TRBJ1-2|-|TRBV21-1
TGTGCCAGCAGCCTAAAGCTGAGCTATGGCTACACCTTC
CASSLKLSYGYTF
>-|TRBJ2-7|TRBD2|TRBV10-1
TGCGCCAGCAGTGAAGATCAGCTAGAAGATCCTGCGGGGGTTAAATACGAGCAGTACTTC
CASSEDQLEDPAGVKYEQYF
>-|TRBJ2-2|TRBD1|TRBV5-6
TGTGCCAGCAGGCGAAGACAGGGAGCCACCGGGGAGCTGTTTTTT
CASRRRQGATGELFF
>-|TRBJ2-3|TRBD2|TRBV7-2
TGTGCCAGCAGCTCCACCTGGGCGGGAGAGGTAGATACGCAGTATTTT
CASSSTWAGEVDTQYF
>-|TRBJ2-7|-|TRBV5-1
TGCGCCAGCAGCTCGCAGGGAAGCTCCTACGAGCAGTACTTC
CASSSQGSSYEQYF
>-|TRBJ1-3|TRBD1|TRBV2
TGTGCCAGCAGTGTCCAGACAGGGGGCTCTGGAAACACCATATATTTT
CASSVQTGGSGNTIYF
>-|TRBJ1-4|-|TRBV7-2
TGTGCCAGCAGCGTCCCCAGGGGAACGGCTAATGAAAAACTGTTTTTT
CASSVPRGTANEKLFF
>-|TRBJ1-3|-|TRBV21-1
TGTGCCAGCAGCAAAGAGCAGGGGAGCGGGAGTCCTGGAAACACCATATATTTT
CASSKEQGSGSPGNTIYF
>-|TRBJ1-1|TRBD1|TRBV29-1
TGCAGCGTTCTGATGAGGGGACAGGCAGACACTGAAGCTTTCTTT
CSVLMRGQADTEAFF
>-|TRBJ1-1|-|TRBV5-5
TGTGCCAGCAGCTTGAAACGGGACACTGAAGCTTTCTTT
CASSLKRDTEAFF
>-|TRBJ2-7|TRBD2|TRBV28
TGTGCCAGCAGGGGGAGGGGGACTAGCGGAAACTACGAGCAGTACTTC
CASRGRGTSGNYEQYF
>-|TRBJ1-2|-|TRBV3-1/TRBV3-2
TGTGCCAGCAGTGATTCGGGTATATACACCTTC
CASSDSGIYTF
>-|TRBJ1-5|TRBD1|TRBV3-1/TRBV3-2
TGTGCCAGCAGCCAAGGGGACAGGGTGGGACAGCCCCAGCATTTT
CASSQGDRVGQPQHF
>once|TRBJ1-2|-|TRBV27
TGTGCCAGCAGTTTCGCCCCAATCGGCTATGGCTACACCTTC
CASSFAPIGYGYTF
>once|TRBJ1-5|TRBD1|TRBV5-6
TGTGCCAGCAGTTTTGGACAGGGGGCCCAGCCCCAGCATTTT
CASSFGQGAQPQHF
>-|TRBJ1-2|-|TRBV6-2/TRBV6-3
TGTGCCAGCAGTGCCACTTTATATGGCTACACCTTC
CASSATLYGYTF
>-|TRBJ1-1|TRBD1|TRBV18
TGTGCCAGCTCAGTCAACCCGACAGGGACTGAAGCTTTCTTT
CASSVNPTGTEAFF
>-|TRBJ1-6|TRBD1|TRBV12-5
TGTGCTAGTGGTTTGGGACAGGGGGCGAATTCACCCCTCCACTTT
CASGLGQGANSPLHF
>-|TRBJ2-1|-|TRBV7-2
TGTGCCAGCAGCACCTATTTGCCTTACAATGAGCAGTTCTTC
CASSTYLPYNEQFF
>-|TRBJ2-4|-|TRBV9
TGTGCCAGCAGCGGGCAGGGGAGAAACATTCAGTACTTC
CASSGQGRNIQYF
>-|TRBJ1-1|-|TRBV5-5
TGTGCCAGCAGCTTGGCTAAGAACACTGAAGCTTTCTTT
CASSLAKNTEAFF
>-|TRBJ1-2|-|TRBV6-6
TGTGCCAGCAGTCCGGCGGTTACGAAGAACTATGGCTACACCTTC
CASSPAVTKNYGYTF